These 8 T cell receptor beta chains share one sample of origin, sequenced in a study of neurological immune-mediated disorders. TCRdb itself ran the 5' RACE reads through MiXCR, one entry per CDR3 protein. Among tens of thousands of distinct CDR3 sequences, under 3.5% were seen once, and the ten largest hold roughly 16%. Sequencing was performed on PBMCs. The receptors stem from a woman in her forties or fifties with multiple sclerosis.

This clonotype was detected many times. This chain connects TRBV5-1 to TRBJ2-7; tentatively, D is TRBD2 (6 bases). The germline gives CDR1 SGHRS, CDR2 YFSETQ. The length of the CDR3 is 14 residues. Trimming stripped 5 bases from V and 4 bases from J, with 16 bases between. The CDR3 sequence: CASSGTSGIYEQYF. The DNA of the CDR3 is TGCGCCAGCAGTGGGACTTCGGGGATATACGAGCAGTACTTC.

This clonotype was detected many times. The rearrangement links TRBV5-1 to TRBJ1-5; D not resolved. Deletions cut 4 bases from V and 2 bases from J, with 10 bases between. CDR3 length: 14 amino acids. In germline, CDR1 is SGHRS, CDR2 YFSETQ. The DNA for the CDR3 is TGCGCCAGCAGCGTGGACGGGGGCAATCAGCCCCAGCATTTT. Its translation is CASSVDGGNQPQHF.

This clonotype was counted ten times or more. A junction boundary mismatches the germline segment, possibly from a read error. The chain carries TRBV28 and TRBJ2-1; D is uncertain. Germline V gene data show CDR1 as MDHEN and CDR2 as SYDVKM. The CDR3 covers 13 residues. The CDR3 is CASSPRRDNEQFF. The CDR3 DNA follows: TGTGCCAGCAGCCCCAGGCGAGACAATGAGCAATTCTTC.

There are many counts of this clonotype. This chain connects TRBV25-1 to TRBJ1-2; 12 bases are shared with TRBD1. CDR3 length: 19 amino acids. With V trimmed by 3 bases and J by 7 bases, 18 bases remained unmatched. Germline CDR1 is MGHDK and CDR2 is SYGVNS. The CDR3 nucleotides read TGTGCCAGCAGTGATTCAGATGCCCGGGACAGGGGGCTCCAGCTTGGCTACACCTTC. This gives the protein CASSDSDARDRGLQLGYTF.

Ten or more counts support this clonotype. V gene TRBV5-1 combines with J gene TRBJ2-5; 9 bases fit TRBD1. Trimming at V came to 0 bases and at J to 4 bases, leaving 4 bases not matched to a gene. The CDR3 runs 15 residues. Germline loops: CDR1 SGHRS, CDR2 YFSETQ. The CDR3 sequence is CASSLETGGGETQYF. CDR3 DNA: TGCGCCAGCAGCTTGGAGACAGGGGGTGGAGAGACCCAGTACTTC.

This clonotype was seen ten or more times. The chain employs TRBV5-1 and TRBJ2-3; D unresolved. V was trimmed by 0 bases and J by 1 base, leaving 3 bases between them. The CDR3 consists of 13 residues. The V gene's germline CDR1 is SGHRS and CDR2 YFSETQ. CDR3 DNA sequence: TGCGCCAGCAGCTTGGAGGGCACAGATACGCAGTATTTT. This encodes CASSLEGTDTQYF. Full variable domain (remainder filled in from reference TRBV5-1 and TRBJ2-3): KAGVTQTPRYLIKTRGQQVTLSCSPISGHRSVSWYQQTPGQGLQFLFEYFSETQRNKGNFPGRFSGRQFSNSRSEMNVSTLELGDSALYLCASSLEGTDTQYFGPGTRLTVL.

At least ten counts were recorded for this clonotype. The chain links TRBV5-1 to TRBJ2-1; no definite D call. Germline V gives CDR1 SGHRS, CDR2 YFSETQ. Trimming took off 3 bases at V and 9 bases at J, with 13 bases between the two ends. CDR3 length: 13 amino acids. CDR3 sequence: CASSSTRAGEQFF. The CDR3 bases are TGCGCCAGCAGCTCTACTCGAGCAGGTGAGCAGTTCTTC.

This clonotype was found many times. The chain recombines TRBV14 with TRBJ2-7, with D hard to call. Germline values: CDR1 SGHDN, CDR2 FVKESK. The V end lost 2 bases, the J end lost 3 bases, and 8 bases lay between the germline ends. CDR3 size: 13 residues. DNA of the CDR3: TGTGCCAGCAGCCAATGGATCGGCTACGAGCAGTACTTC. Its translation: CASSQWIGYEQYF.